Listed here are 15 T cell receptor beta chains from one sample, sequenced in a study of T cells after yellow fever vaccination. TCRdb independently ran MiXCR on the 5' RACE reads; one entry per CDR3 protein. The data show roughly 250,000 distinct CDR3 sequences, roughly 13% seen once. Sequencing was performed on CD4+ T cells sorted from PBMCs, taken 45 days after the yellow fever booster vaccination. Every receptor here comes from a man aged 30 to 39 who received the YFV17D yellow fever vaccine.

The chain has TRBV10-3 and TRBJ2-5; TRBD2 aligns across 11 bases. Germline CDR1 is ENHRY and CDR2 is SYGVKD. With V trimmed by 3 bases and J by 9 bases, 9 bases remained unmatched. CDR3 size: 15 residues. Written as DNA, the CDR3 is TGTGCCATCAGTGAACTAGCGGGGGATCTCGGGGCCCAGTACTTC. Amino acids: CAISELAGDLGAQYF.

This CDR3 is CASSFGHSGSTDTQYF. In DNA form, the CDR3 reads TGTGCCAGCAGCTTTGGTCATAGCGGGAGCACAGATACGCAGTATTTT. The chain has TRBV5-4 and TRBJ2-3; the match to TRBD2 covers 7 bases. The V gene's germline CDR1 is SGHNT and CDR2 YYREEE (reference sequence). This CDR3 is 16 amino acids long. Trimming cost V 2 bases and J 0 bases; bases outside gene matches: 6.

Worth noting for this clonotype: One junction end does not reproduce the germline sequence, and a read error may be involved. The CDR3 DNA reads TGTGCCAGCAACAGGAAGGGACCAGAGACGGCGGTTCTCTTT. It yields the protein CASNRKGPETAVLF. The rearrangement joins TRBV6-2 or TRBV6-3 to TRBJ1-1, with D possibly being TRBD1 (5 bases). Germline V gene lookup returns CDR1 MNHEY and CDR2 SVGEGT. The CDR3 is made up of 14 amino acids.

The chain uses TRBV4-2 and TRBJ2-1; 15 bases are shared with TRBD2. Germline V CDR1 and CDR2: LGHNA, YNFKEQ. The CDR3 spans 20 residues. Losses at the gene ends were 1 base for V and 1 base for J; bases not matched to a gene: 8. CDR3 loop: CASSQAPGTSGRMSYNEQFF. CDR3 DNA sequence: TGTGCCAGCAGCCAAGCCCCCGGGACTAGCGGGAGGATGTCCTACAATGAGCAGTTCTTC.

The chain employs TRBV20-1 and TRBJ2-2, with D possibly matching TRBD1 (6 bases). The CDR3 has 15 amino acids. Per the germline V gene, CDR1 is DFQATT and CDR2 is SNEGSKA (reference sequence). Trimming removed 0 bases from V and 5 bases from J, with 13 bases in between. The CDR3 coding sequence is TGCAGTGCTAGAGATCCGACAGGCCCGACCGGGGAGCTGTTTTTT. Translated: CSARDPTGPTGELFF.

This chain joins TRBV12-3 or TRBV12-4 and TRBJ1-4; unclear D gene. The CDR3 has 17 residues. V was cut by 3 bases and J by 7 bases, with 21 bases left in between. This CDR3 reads CASSFTATQRPGEKLFF. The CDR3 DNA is TGTGCCAGCAGTTTTACAGCCACCCAACGTCCTGGTGAAAAACTGTTTTTT.

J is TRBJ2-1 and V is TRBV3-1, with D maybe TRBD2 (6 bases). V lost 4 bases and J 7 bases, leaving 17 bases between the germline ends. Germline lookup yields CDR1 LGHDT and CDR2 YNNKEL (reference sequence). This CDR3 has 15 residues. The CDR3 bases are TGTGCCAGCAGCCCAGCGGGCTACCAAAGGAATGAGCAGTTCTTC. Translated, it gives CASSPAGYQRNEQFF.

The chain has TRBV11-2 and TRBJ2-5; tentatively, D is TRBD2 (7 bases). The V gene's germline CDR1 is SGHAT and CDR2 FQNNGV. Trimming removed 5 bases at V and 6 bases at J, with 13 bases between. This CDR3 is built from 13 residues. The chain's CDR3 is CASSPGGRQTQYF. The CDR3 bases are TGTGCCAGCAGCCCGGGGGGCCGGCAGACCCAGTACTTC.

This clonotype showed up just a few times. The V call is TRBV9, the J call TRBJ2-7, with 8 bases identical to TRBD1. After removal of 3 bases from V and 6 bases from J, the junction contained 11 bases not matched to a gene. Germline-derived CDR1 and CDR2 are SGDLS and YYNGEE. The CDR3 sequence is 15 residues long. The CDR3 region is CASSALPGQESEQYF. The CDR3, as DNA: TGTGCCAGCAGCGCCCTACCGGGACAGGAGAGCGAGCAGTACTTC.

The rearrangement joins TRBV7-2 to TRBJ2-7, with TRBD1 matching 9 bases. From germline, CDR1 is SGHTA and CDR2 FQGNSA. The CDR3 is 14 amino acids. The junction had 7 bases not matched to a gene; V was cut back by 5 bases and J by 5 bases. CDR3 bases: TGTGCCAGCAGCCTGAACAGGGGGCACAACGAGCAGTACTTC. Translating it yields CASSLNRGHNEQYF.

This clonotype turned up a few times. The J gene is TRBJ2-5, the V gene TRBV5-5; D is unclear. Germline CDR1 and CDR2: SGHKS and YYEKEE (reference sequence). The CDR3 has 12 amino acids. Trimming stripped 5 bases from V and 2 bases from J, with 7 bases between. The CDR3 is CASSQTQETQYF. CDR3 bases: TGTGCCAGCAGTCAAACTCAAGAGACCCAGTACTTC.

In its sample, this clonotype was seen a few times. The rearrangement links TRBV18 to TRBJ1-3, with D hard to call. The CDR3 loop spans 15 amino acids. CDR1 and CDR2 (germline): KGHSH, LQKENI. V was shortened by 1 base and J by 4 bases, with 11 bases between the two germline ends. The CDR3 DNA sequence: TGTGCCAGCTCACCACAGTTCGGCGGCGGAAACACCATATATTTT. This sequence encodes CASSPQFGGGNTIYF.

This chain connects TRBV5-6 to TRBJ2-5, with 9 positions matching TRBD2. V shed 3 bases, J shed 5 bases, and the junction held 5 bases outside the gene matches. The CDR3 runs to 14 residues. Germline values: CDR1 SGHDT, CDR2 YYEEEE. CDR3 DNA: TGTGCCAGCAGCTGGTGGACTAGCGATGAGACCCAGTACTTC. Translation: CASSWWTSDETQYF.

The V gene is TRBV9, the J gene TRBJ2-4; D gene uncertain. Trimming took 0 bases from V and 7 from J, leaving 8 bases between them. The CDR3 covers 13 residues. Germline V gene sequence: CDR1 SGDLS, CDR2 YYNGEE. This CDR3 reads CASSVDDRNIQYF. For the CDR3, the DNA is TGTGCCAGCAGCGTAGATGACCGGAACATTCAGTACTTC. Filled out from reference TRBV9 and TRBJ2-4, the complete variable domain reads DSGVTQTPKHLITATGQRVTLRCSPRSGDLSVYWYQQSLDQGLQFLIQYYNGEERAKGNILERFSAQQFPDLHSELNLSSLELGDSALYFCASSVDDRNIQYFGAGTRLSVL.

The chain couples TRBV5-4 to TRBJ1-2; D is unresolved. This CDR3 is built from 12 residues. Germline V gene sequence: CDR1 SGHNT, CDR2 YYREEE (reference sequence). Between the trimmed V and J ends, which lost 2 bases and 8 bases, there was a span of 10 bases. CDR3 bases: TGTGCCAGCAGCTTAGGATACGGGGGCTACACCTTC. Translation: CASSLGYGGYTF. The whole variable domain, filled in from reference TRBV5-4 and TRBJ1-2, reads ETGVTQSPTHLIKTRGQQVTLRCSSQSGHNTVSWYQQALGQGPQFIFQYYREEENGRGNFPPRFSGLQFPNYSSELNVNALELDDSALYLCASSLGYGGYTFGSGTRLTVV.